This entry concerns a single T cell receptor (beta chain). Its antigen is undetermined. Documented treatment: 19 received Ad26.COV2.S at low or high dose, single or two shots; roughly five received placebo; per-sample allocation not given. Sampling was performed 63 days after the first vaccine or placebo injection. Within Boston, the person who donated was an adult of 18-55 years. This entry belongs to a study of Ad26.COV2.S vaccination and SARS-CoV-2 variants. General study points: It was vaccine recipients, not placebo recipients, who had the higher spike-specific TCR breadth. Considerable breadth of spike-specific CD8+ and CD4+ T cell responses has reportedly been documented following vaccination.

The CDR3 length is 13 residues. The V and J ends lost 8 bases and 5 bases, in that order; junction bases with no gene match: 7. The germline V gene has CDR1 LNHDA and CDR2 SQIVND (reference sequence). The assay was immunoSEQ multiplex PCR, and TCRdb's table has in-frame clones only and misses some. Among around 400,000 clones listed, roughly 90% were seen once. The TCR comes from a person aged 18 to 65 who received the Ad26.COV2.S COVID-19 vaccine or a placebo. The sequences come from peripheral blood, collected in a trial of Ad26.COV2.S vaccine versus placebo. The rearrangement uses TRBV19 and TRBJ2-5, with 8 nucleotides matching TRBD1. Here the CDR3 reads CASAAGGWETQYF. In DNA form, the CDR3 reads TGTGCCAGTGCAGCAGGGGGCTGGGAGACCCAGTACTTC.